This TCR beta chain was recorded in a study of T cells in tuberculosis. Described time point: new active TB diagnosis, blood taken before or within 7 days of starting treatment. CDR3 length equals 17 residues. The V and J ends lost 1 base and 4 bases, in that order; junction bases with no gene match: 3. CDR1 is MGHRA, CDR2 YSYEKL, per germline. TCRdb's copy holds only in-frame clones and misses some; the assay was immunoSEQ multiplex PCR. The sample holds fewer than 40,000 clones, about 82% seen once. The starting material was PBMCs, obtained at tuberculosis diagnosis. The receptor was derived from an adult with tuberculosis. V usage is TRBV4-1 and J usage is TRBJ2-1; 14 bases align to TRBD2. The CDR3 sequence is CASSQGLAGGRYNEQFF. CDR3 nucleotides: TGCGCCAGCAGCCAAGGACTAGCGGGAGGGCGTTACAATGAGCAGTTCTTC.